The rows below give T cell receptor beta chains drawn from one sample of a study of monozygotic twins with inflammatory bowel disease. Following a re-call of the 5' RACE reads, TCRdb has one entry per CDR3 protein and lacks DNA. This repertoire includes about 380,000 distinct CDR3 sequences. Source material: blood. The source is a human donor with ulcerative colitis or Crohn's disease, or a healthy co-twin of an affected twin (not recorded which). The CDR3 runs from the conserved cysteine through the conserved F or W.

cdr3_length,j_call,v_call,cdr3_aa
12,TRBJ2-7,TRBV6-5,CATGQGTYEQYF
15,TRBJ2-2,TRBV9,CASSVAGQGSGELFF
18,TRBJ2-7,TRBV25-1,CASSEFSSETGRRYEQYF
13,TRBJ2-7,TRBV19,CATRKDASYEQYF
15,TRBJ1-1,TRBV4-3,CASSQGRTMNTEAFF
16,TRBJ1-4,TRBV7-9,CASSPSGSGKEEKLFF
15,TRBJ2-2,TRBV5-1,CASSLGSTATGELFF
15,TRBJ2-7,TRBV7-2,CASSESYLSSYEQYF
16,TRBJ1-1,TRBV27,CASSSPRDSSSTEAFF
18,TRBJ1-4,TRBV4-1,CASSETGADYTTNEKLFF
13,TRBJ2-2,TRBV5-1,CASSPYRSGELFF
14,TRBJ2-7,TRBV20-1,CSAKGLASNYEQYF
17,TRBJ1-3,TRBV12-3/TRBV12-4,CASSLVVQPTSGNTIYF
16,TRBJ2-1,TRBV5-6,CASSDPRQGAYNEQFF
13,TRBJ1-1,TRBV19,CASSIVSNTEAFF
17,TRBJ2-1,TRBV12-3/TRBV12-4,CASSLDSGGTSYNEQFF
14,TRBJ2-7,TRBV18,CASSPGTGEDEQYF
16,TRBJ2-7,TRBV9,CASSPLGTGASYEQYF
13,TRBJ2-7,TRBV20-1,CSAFSRGPYEQYF
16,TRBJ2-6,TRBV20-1,CSAGGHPNSGANVLTF
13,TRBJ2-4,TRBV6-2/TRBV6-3,CASSLRRSRLANF
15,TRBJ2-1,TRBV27,CASRQLAGGYNEQFF
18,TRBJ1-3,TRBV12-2,CASRPRQGTGRSGNTIYF
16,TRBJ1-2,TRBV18,CASSPSSQWPNYGYTF
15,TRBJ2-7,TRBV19,CASSIWQGPLYEQYF
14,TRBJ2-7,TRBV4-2,CASSQDGTTYEQYF
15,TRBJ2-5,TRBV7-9,CASSRLAGAQETQYF
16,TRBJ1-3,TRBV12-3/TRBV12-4,CASSSSTGYSGNTIYF
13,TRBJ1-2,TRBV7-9,CASSRGQSYGYTF
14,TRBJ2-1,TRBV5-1,CASRSLRGYNEQFF
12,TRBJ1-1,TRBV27,CSSSNTWTEAFF
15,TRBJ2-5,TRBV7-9,CASSLPGTTQETQYF
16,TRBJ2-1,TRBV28,CASSTFRGFSYNEQFF
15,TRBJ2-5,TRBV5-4,CASSLARHLQGTQYF